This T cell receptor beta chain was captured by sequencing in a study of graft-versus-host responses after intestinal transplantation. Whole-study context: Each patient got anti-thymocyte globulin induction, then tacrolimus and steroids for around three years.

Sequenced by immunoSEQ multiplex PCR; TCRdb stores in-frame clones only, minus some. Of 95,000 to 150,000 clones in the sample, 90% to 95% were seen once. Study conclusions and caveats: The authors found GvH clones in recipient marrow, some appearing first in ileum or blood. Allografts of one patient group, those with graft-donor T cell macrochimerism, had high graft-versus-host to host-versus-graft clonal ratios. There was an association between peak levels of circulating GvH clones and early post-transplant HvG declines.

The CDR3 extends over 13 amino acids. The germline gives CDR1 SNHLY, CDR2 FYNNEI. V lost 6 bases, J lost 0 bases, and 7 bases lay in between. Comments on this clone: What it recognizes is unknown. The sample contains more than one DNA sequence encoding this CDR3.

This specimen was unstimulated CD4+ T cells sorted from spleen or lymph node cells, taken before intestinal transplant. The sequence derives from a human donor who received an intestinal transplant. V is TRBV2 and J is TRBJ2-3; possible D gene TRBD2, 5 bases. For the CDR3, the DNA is TGTGCCAGCAGGAGCGGAAGCACAGATACGCAGTATTTT. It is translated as CASRSGSTDTQYF.